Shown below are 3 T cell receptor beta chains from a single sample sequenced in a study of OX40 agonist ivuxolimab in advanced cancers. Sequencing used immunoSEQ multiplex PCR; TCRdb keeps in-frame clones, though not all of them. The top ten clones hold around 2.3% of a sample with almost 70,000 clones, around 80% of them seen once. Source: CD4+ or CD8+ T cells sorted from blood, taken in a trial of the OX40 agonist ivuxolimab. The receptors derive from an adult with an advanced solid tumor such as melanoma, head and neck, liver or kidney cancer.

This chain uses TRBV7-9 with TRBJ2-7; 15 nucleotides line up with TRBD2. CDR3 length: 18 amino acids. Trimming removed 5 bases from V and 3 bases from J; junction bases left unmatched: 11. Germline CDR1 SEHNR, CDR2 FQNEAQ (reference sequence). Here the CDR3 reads CASSPTGTSGGLLYEQYF. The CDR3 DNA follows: TGTGCCAGCAGCCCAACCGGGACTAGCGGGGGGCTACTCTACGAGCAGTACTTC. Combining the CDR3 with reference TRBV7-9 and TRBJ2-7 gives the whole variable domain DTGVSQNPRHKITKRGQNVTFRCDPISEHNRLYWYRQTLGQGPEFLTYFQNEAQLEKSRLLSDRFSAERPKGSFSTLEIQRTEQGDSAMYLCASSPTGTSGGLLYEQYFGPGTRLTVT.

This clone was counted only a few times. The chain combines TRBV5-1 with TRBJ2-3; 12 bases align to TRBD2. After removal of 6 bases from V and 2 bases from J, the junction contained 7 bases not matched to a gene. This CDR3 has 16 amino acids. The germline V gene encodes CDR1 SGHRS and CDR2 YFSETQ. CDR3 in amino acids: CASTNGLAGHTDTQYF. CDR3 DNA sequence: TGCGCCAGCACCAACGGACTAGCGGGACACACAGATACGCAGTATTTT.

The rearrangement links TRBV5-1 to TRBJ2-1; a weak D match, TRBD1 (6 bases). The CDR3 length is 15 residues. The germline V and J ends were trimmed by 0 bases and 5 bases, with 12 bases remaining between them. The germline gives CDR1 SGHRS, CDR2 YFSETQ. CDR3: CASSLEGGYNNEQFF. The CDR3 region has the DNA TGCGCCAGCAGCTTGGAAGGGGGTTACAACAATGAGCAGTTCTTC.